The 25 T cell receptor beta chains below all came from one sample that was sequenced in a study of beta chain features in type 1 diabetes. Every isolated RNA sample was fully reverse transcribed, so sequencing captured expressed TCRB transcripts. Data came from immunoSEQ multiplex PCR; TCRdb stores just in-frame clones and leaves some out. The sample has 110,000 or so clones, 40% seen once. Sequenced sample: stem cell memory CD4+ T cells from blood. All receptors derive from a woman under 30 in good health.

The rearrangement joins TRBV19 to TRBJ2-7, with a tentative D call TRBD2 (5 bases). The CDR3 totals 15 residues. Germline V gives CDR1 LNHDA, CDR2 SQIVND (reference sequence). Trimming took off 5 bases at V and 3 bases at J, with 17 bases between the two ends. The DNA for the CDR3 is TGTGCCAGTAGTCCAGAACACAGCGGTCGCTACGAGCAGTACTTC. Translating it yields CASSPEHSGRYEQYF.

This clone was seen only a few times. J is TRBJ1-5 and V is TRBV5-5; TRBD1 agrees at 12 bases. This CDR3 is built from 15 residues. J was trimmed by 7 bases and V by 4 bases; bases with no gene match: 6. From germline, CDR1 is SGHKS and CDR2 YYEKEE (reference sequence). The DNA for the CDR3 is TGTGCCAGCAGCCCGGGACAGGGGGCGATCCAGCCCCAGCATTTT. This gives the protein CASSPGQGAIQPQHF.

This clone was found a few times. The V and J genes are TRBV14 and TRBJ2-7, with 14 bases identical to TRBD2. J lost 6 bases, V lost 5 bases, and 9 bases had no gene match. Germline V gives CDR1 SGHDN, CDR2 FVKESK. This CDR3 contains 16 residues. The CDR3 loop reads CASSGGLAGVALEQYF. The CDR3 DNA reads TGTGCCAGCAGCGGGGGACTAGCGGGAGTCGCGCTCGAGCAGTACTTC. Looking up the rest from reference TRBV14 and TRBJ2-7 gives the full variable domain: EAGVTQFPSHSVIEKGQTVTLRCDPISGHDNLYWYRRVMGKEIKFLLHFVKESKQDESGMPNNRFLAERTGGTYSTLKVQPAELEDSGVYFCASSGGLAGVALEQYFGPGTRLTVT.

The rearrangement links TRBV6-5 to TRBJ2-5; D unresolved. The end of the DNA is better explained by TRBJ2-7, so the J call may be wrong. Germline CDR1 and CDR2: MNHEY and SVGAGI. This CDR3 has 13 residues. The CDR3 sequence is CASSYSTHYEQYF. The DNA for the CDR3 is TGTGCCAGCAGTTACTCTACCCACTACGAGCAGTACTTC.

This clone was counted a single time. The CDR3 nucleotides read TGTGCCAGCAGCCCCCGACAGCCGCCCTCTCAGACGGGTGGCTACACCTTC. Translated, it gives CASSPRQPPSQTGGYTF. The J gene is TRBJ1-2, the V gene TRBV11-2; a possible D gene is TRBD1 (5 bases). The CDR3 runs to 17 residues. Germline CDR1 is SGHAT and CDR2 is FQNNGV. Trimming removed 5 bases at V and 7 bases at J, with 26 bases between.

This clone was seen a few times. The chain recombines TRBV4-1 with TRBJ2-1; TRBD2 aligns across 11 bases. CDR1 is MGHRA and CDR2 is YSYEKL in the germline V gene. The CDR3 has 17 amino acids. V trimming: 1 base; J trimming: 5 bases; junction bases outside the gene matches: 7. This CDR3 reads CASSQAHGTSGDNEQFF. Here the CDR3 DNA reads TGCGCCAGCAGCCAAGCCCACGGGACTAGCGGCGACAATGAGCAGTTCTTC.

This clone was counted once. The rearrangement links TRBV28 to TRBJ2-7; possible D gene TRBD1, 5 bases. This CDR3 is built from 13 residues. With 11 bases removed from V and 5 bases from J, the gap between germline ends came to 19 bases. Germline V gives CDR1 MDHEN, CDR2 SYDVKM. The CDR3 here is CASRVSLRDEQYF. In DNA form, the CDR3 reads TGTGCCTCCAGGGTTTCCCTCCGGGACGAGCAGTACTTC.

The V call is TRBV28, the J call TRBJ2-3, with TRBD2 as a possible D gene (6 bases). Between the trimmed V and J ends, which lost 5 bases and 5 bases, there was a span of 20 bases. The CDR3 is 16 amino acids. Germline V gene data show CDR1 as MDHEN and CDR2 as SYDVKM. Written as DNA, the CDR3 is TGTGCCAGCAGTCTCCTCGGGACTGGACCCAGAGATACGCAGTATTTT. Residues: CASSLLGTGPRDTQYF.

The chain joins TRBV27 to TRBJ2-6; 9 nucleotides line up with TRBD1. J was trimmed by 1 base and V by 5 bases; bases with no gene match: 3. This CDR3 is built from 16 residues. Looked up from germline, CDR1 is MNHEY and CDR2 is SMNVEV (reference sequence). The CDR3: CASSPQGASGANVLTF. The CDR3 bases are TGTGCCAGCAGTCCACAGGGGGCGTCTGGGGCCAACGTCCTGACTTTC. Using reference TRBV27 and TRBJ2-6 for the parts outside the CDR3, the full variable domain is EAQVTQNPRYLITVTGKKLTVTCSQNMNHEYMSWYRQDPGLGLRQIYYSMNVEVTDKGDVPEGYKVSRKEKRNFPLILESPSPNQTSLYFCASSPQGASGANVLTFGAGSRLTVL.

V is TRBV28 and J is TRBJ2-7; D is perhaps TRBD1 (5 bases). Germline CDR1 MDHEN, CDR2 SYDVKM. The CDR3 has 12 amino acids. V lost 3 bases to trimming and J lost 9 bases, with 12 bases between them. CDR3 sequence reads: CASSLGPAAQYF. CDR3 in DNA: TGTGCCAGCAGTTTGGGGCCTGCTGCGCAGTACTTC. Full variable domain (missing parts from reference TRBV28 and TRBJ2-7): DVKVTQSSRYLVKRTGEKVFLECVQDMDHENMFWYRQDPGLGLRLIYFSYDVKMKEKGDIPEGYSVSREKKERFSLILESASTNQTSMYLCASSLGPAAQYFGPGTRLTVT.

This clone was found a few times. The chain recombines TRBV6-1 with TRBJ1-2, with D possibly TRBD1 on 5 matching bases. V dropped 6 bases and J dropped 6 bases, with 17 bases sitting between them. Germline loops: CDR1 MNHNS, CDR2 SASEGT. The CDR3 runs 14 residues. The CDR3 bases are TGTGCCAGCAGGGGAGGTCCGGGGCTGGATGGCTACACCTTC. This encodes CASRGGPGLDGYTF.

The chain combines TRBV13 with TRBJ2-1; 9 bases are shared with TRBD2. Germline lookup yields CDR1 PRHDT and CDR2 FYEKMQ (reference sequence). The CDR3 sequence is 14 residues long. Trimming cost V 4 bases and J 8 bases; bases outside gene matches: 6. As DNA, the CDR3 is TGTGCCAGCAGCTCGACTAGCGGCGTCTATGAGCAGTTCTTC. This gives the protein CASSSTSGVYEQFF.

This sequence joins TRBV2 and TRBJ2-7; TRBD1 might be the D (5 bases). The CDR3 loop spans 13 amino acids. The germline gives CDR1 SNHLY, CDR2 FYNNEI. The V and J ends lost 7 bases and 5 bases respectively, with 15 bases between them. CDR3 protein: CASTQGEVDEQYF. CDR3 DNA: TGTGCCAGCACCCAGGGCGAGGTTGACGAGCAGTACTTC. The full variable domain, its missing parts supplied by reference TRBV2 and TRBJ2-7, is EPEVTQTPSHQVTQMGQEVILRCVPISNHLYFYWYRQILGQKVEFLVSFYNNEISEKSEIFDDQFSVERPDGSNFTLKIRSTKLEDSAMYFCASTQGEVDEQYFGPGTRLTVT.

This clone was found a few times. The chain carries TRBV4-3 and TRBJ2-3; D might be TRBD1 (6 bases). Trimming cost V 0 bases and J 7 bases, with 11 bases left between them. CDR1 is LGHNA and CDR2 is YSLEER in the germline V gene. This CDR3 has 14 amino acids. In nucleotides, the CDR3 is TGCGCCAGCAGCCAAGATTACAGGGAATATACGCAGTATTTT. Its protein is CASSQDYREYTQYF.

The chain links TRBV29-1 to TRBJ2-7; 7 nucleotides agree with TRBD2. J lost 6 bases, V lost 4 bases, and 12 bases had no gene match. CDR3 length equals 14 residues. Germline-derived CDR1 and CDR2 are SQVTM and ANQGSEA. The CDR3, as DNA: TGCAGCGTTGTCGTCTTGCGGGAGAGGGGCGAGCAGTACTTC. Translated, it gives CSVVVLRERGEQYF.

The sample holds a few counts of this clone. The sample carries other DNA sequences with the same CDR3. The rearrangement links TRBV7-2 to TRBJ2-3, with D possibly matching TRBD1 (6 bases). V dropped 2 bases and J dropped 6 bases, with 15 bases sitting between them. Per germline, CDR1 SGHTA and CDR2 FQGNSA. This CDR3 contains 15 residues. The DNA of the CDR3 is TGTGCCAGCAGCTTAAGGGCAGGGGCGCCCGATACGCAGTATTTT. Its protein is CASSLRAGAPDTQYF.

Written as DNA, the CDR3 is TGCGCCAGCAGCCTTACCGGGACAGGGAAACACGAGCAGTACTTC. It yields the protein CASSLTGTGKHEQYF. The rearrangement uses TRBV4-1 and TRBJ2-7, with 9 bases identical to TRBD1. This CDR3 is built from 15 residues. The V gene end was trimmed by 4 bases and the J gene end by 5 bases; junction bases not matched to a gene: 9. Germline V gives CDR1 MGHRA, CDR2 YSYEKL.

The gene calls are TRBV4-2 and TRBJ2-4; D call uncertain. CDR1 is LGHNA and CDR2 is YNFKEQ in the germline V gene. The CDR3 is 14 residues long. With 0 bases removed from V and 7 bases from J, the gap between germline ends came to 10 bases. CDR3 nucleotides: TGTGCCAGCAGCCAAGATCATTACGGGAACATTCAGTACTTC. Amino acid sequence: CASSQDHYGNIQYF.

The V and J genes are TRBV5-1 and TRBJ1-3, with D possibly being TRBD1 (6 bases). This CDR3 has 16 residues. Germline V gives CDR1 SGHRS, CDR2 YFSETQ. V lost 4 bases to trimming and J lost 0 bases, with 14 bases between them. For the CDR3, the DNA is TGCGCCAGCAGCACCAGGGGAATCAACTCTGGAAACACCATATATTTT. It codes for CASSTRGINSGNTIYF.

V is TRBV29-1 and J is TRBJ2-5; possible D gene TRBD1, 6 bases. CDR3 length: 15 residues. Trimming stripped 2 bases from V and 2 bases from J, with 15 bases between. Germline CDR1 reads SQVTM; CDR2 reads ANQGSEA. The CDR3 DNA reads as TGCAGCGTTGAATTACTAGGGGGTAGGCAAGAGACCCAGTACTTC. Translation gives CSVELLGGRQETQYF.

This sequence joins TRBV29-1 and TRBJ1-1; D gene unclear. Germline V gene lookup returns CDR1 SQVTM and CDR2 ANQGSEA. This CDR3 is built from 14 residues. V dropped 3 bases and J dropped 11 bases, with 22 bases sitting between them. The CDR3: CSVELVSAGGFAFF. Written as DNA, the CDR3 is TGCAGCGTTGAGTTGGTGAGTGCCGGTGGTTTCGCTTTCTTT.

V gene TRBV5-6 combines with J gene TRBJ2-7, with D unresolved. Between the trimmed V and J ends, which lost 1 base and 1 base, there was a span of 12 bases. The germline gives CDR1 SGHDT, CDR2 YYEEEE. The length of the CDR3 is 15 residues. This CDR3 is CASSLFTRDSYEQYF. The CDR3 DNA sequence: TGTGCCAGCAGCTTGTTCACCCGCGATTCCTACGAGCAGTACTTC.

The DNA for the CDR3 is TGTGCCAGTAGCTCAGCGGGGTCGAGCTCCTACAATGAGCAGTTCTTC. It yields the protein CASSSAGSSSYNEQFF. The chain is built from TRBV19 and TRBJ2-1, with 7 bases aligning to TRBD2. CDR1 is LNHDA, CDR2 SQIVND, per germline (reference sequence). This CDR3 spans 16 amino acids. J was trimmed by 0 bases and V by 6 bases; bases with no gene match: 8.

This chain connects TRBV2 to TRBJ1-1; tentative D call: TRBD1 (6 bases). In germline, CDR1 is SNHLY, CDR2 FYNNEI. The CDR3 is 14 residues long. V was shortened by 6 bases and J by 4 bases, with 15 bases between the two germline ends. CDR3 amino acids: CASSLGGGITEAFF. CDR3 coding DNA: TGTGCCAGCAGCCTAGGGGGAGGGATCACTGAAGCTTTCTTT. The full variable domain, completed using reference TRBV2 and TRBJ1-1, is EPEVTQTPSHQVTQMGQEVILRCVPISNHLYFYWYRQILGQKVEFLVSFYNNEISEKSEIFDDQFSVERPDGSNFTLKIRSTKLEDSAMYFCASSLGGGITEAFFGQGTRLTVV.

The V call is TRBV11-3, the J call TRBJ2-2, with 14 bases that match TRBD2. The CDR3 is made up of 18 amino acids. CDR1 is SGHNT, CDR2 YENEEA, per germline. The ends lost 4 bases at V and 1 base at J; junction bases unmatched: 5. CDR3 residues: CASSSPGLAGGNTGELFF. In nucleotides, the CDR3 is TGTGCCAGCAGCTCTCCCGGACTAGCGGGAGGGAACACCGGGGAGCTGTTTTTT.